This T cell receptor (beta chain) was profiled in a study of blood T cell repertoires in COVID-19. Per the original data handling: For nucleated cells, counts were estimated from reference gene primer amplification. Repertoires were generated with immunoSEQ multiplex PCR, while TCRdb's copy carries only in-frame clones and drops some. D and trimming come from the DNA, and the V and J calls and clone size come from that table. Among 150,000 to 200,000 clones, about 86% were seen once, and the ten largest hold around 19%. The germline V gene has CDR1 SNHLY and CDR2 FYNNEI. Trimming left V 5 bases short and J 4 bases short, with 22 bases between. The CDR3 consists of 17 residues.

This clonotype originated in an elderly woman with acute or convalescent COVID-19. The genes are TRBV2 and TRBJ2-3; D possibly corresponds to TRBD1 (5 bases). The sample comprised peripheral blood. The DNA of the CDR3 is TGTGCCAGCAGTACCGATCAGGGTTTTAAGTCTCCAGATACGCAGTATTTT. It is translated as CASSTDQGFKSPDTQYF.